This T cell receptor (beta chain) was sequenced in a study of beta chain features in type 1 diabetes. Study results and caveats: Moderate but significant shortening of TCRB CDR3s was recorded in all four CD4+ subsets from Type 1 diabetes patients.

Reverse transcription of all isolated RNA meant that expressed TCRB transcripts were sequenced. TCRdb's table, derived via immunoSEQ multiplex PCR, lists solely in-frame clones and lacks some. Of hundreds of thousands of clones in the sample, over 12% were seen once. From germline, CDR1 is MNHNS and CDR2 SASEGT. V was shortened by 4 bases and J by 3 bases, with 15 bases between the two germline ends. CDR3 size: 15 residues. About this clone itself: Its target is unknown.

Sequencing was done on a sample of naive CD4+ T cells from blood. The chain joins TRBV6-1 to TRBJ1-2; tentative D call: TRBD1 (6 bases). The receptor was isolated from a man between 18 and 29 years old with type 1 diabetes. The chain's CDR3 is CASSVQGYKDYGYTF. CDR3 in DNA: TGTGCCAGCAGTGTACAGGGATACAAAGACTATGGCTACACCTTC.